This TCR beta chain was retrieved from a study of blood T cells in healthy people across ages. Whole-study findings and limits: Naive CD4+ cell counts and diversity both ran higher in long-lived than in aged donors.

PCR was performed a second time for 7 to 11 cycles using a sample-barcoded 5' primer and a J-beta primer mix. TCRdb used MiXCR to reprocess the 5' RACE reads, holding one entry per CDR3 protein. The sample records about 1.8 million distinct CDR3 sequences, around half being singletons. About this clonotype itself: No antigen is known for it.

The length of the CDR3 is 15 residues. Trimming took 7 bases from V and 1 from J, leaving 16 bases between them. Germline V CDR1 and CDR2: MNHEY, SVGAGI. The donors, all healthy, were Caucasians living in Russia, aged about 6 to 90. Peripheral blood was drawn, approximately 9.7 milliliters per donor. The receptor's source is a woman aged 40 to 50 in good health. Sequencing was carried out using blood. The rearrangement uses TRBV6-5 and TRBJ2-5, with D perhaps matching TRBD1 or TRBD2 (5 bases each). CDR3 amino acids: CASNRDPTPQETQYF. The CDR3 DNA reads as TGTGCCAGCAACCGGGACCCTACGCCCCAAGAGACCCAGTACTTC.